This entry is about one TCR beta chain. Its antigen is not identified. The sample is drawn from a study of cytomegalovirus exposure and HLA in healthy donors. Germline V gives CDR1 SNHLY, CDR2 FYNNEI. The ends were cut back, 4 bases at V and 9 bases at J, with 7 bases in the middle. The CDR3 has 11 residues. General study findings and limits: Rarity held for most TCR sequences, but there were some public TCRs that occurred in many donors. It was confirmed in vitro that three of the CMV-associated chains were specific for CMV antigens. Some TCR beta chains (over 150 of them) were listed as cytomegalovirus-associated.

Sequencing was performed with immunoSEQ multiplex PCR; in TCRdb, only in-frame clones are kept and a portion is missing. Of roughly 150,000 clones listed, around nine tenths are singletons. The validation cohort, a group of some 120 subjects, included the donors and was separate from the roughly 670-subject first cohort. Sequencing was carried out using PBMCs. This chain links TRBV2 with TRBJ1-5; D gene ambiguous. The TCR sequence derives from a woman aged 18-29 years in good health and CMV-seropositive. Written as DNA, the CDR3 is TGTGCCAGCAGTGGATCCGGGCCCCAGCATTTT. It codes for CASSGSGPQHF.